Below are 24 T cell receptor beta chains sequenced from a single sample in a study of OX40 agonist ivuxolimab in advanced cancers. Clones were sequenced by immunoSEQ multiplex PCR, and TCRdb holds only the in-frame ones, with some missing. The sample lists more than 65,000 clones, around 80% occurring once. The specimen comprised CD4+ or CD8+ T cells sorted from blood, sampled in a trial of the OX40 agonist ivuxolimab. The receptors stem from an adult with an advanced solid tumor such as melanoma, head and neck, liver or kidney cancer.

V and J are TRBV5-1 and TRBJ2-1; no definite D call. V was trimmed by 0 bases and J by 10 bases, leaving 8 bases between them. This CDR3 comprises 12 residues. CDR1 is SGHRS, CDR2 YFSETQ, per germline. The CDR3 DNA reads TGCGCCAGCAGCTTGGCCCCCTGGGAGCAGTTCTTC. Its protein product is CASSLAPWEQFF.

The V call is TRBV4-3, the J call TRBJ2-6, with D possibly called TRBD1 or TRBD2 (5 bases each). V lost 4 bases to trimming and J lost 2 bases, with 15 bases between them. The V gene's germline CDR1 is LGHNA and CDR2 YSLEER. The length of the CDR3 is 17 residues. This CDR3 is CASSLNHRGAGANVLTF. CDR3 coding DNA: TGCGCCAGCAGCCTAAACCATCGAGGGGCTGGGGCCAACGTCCTGACTTTC.

The chain joins TRBV10-2 to TRBJ2-1; tentative D call: TRBD1 (5 bases). The V end lost 8 bases, the J end lost 5 bases, and 10 bases lay between the germline ends. The CDR3 is 12 amino acids. Germline-derived CDR1 and CDR2 are WSHSY and SAAADI. The DNA for the CDR3 is TGCGCCAGCTTGACAGCCAACAATGAGCAGTTCTTC. It is translated as CASLTANNEQFF.

In this sample, this clone turned up once. The chain combines TRBV7-9 with TRBJ1-1; no definite D call. Germline V gene lookup returns CDR1 SEHNR and CDR2 FQNEAQ (reference sequence). Between the trimmed V and J ends, which lost 2 bases and 1 base, there was a span of 5 bases. CDR3 length: 13 residues. In DNA, the CDR3 is TGTGCCAGCAGCTTACATTCGAACACTGAAGCTTTCTTT. Translating gives CASSLHSNTEAFF.

The chain combines TRBV18 with TRBJ2-5, with D tentatively TRBD1 (7 bases). The CDR3 is 15 residues long. CDR1 and CDR2 (germline): KGHSH, LQKENI. The V end lost 4 bases, the J end lost 2 bases, and 14 bases lay between the germline ends. The CDR3 loop reads CASSLTQGGQETQYF. In nucleotides, the CDR3 is TGTGCCAGCTCACTAACCCAGGGGGGACAAGAGACCCAGTACTTC. Using reference TRBV18 and TRBJ2-5 for the parts outside the CDR3, the full variable domain is NAGVMQNPRHLVRRRGQEARLRCSPMKGHSHVYWYRQLPEEGLKFMVYLQKENIIDESGMPKERFSAEFPKEGPSILRIQQVVRGDSAAYFCASSLTQGGQETQYFGPGTRLLVL.

This clone was seen a handful of times. The genes are TRBV4-3 and TRBJ1-2; 7 positions match TRBD1. CDR1 and CDR2 (germline): LGHNA, YSLEER. The CDR3 runs 15 residues. The junction had 6 bases not matched to a gene; V was cut back by 1 base and J by 4 bases. CDR3 nucleotide sequence: TGCGCCAGCAGCCAAGGAAAGGGGGCTGGCTATGGCTACACCTTC. This encodes CASSQGKGAGYGYTF.

The J gene is TRBJ2-5, the V gene TRBV4-3, with TRBD2 as a possible D gene (6 bases). The CDR3 has 16 residues. Trimming took off 1 base at V and 2 bases at J, with 14 bases between the two ends. Per germline, CDR1 LGHNA and CDR2 YSLEER. The CDR3 reads CASSQVALGGQETQYF. CDR3 DNA sequence: TGCGCCAGCAGCCAAGTAGCCCTGGGGGGTCAAGAGACCCAGTACTTC.

This clone was observed a single time. The chain is built from TRBV9 and TRBJ2-5; 10 positions match TRBD1. V dropped 4 bases and J dropped 5; count of bases not matched to a gene: 5. CDR3 size: 14 residues. Germline CDR1 and CDR2: SGDLS and YYNGEE. The CDR3 DNA sequence: TGTGCCAGCAGCCGGGACAGGGGAAGGGAGACCCAGTACTTC. It specifies CASSRDRGRETQYF.

The chain employs TRBV9 and TRBJ2-7; the match to TRBD2 covers 13 bases. The germline V gene has CDR1 SGDLS and CDR2 YYNGEE. The CDR3 is 15 amino acids. J was trimmed by 4 bases and V by 4 bases; bases with no gene match: 5. CDR3 coding DNA: TGTGCCAGCAGCATCGGACTAGCGGGAGAATACGAGCAGTACTTC. Residues: CASSIGLAGEYEQYF. Full variable domain (outside the CDR3, taken from reference TRBV9 and TRBJ2-7): DSGVTQTPKHLITATGQRVTLRCSPRSGDLSVYWYQQSLDQGLQFLIQYYNGEERAKGNILERFSAQQFPDLHSELNLSSLELGDSALYFCASSIGLAGEYEQYFGPGTRLTVT.

V is TRBV7-3 and J is TRBJ2-3, with D perhaps given as TRBD1 or TRBD2 (5 bases each). CDR1 and CDR2 (germline): SGHTA, FQGTGA. The CDR3 covers 12 residues. Between the trimmed V and J ends, which lost 8 bases and 5 bases, there was a span of 11 bases. The CDR3 sequence: CASGTFGDTQYF. CDR3 nucleotides: TGTGCCAGCGGGACCTTCGGAGATACGCAGTATTTT.

CDR3 amino acids: CASRDSRDFGYTF. CDR3 sequence (DNA): TGTGCCAGCCGCGATTCAAGGGATTTTGGCTACACCTTC. The J gene is TRBJ1-2, the V gene TRBV11-1; D is undetermined. CDR1 is SGHAT, CDR2 FQDESV, per germline (reference sequence). Trimming removed 8 bases from V and 7 bases from J, with 17 bases in between. The CDR3 totals 13 residues.

The V and J genes are TRBV5-1 and TRBJ1-3; D gene uncertain. The germline V gene has CDR1 SGHRS and CDR2 YFSETQ. The CDR3 extends over 14 amino acids. The germline V and J ends were trimmed by 3 bases and 0 bases, with 7 bases remaining between them. The CDR3 sequence: CASSSEGSGNTIYF. The CDR3 DNA follows: TGCGCCAGCAGCTCGGAGGGCTCTGGAAACACCATATATTTT.

The V gene is TRBV4-3, the J gene TRBJ1-2, with D possibly matching TRBD1 (6 bases). The CDR3 loop spans 20 amino acids. Trimming removed 2 bases from V and 2 bases from J, with 27 bases in between. Germline lookup yields CDR1 LGHNA and CDR2 YSLEER. CDR3: CASSQSVAAFQGKGNYGYTF. DNA for the CDR3: TGCGCCAGCAGCCAATCCGTTGCCGCTTTTCAGGGGAAAGGAAACTATGGCTACACCTTC.

This rearrangement joins TRBV18 to TRBJ2-5; tentatively, D is TRBD1 or TRBD2 (5 bases each). Per the germline V gene, CDR1 is KGHSH and CDR2 is LQKENI. The CDR3 has 14 residues. Between the trimmed V and J ends, which lost 4 bases and 4 bases, there was a span of 13 bases. CDR3 region: CASSRGVKGETQYF. The CDR3 nucleotides read TGTGCCAGCTCACGAGGGGTTAAAGGAGAGACCCAGTACTTC.

CDR3 in DNA: TGTGCCAGCAGCGACGACCCGGGCGAAGCTTTCTTT. As protein: CASSDDPGEAFF. The chain employs TRBV7-9 and TRBJ1-1, with D unclear. Trimming removed 5 bases at V and 8 bases at J, with 12 bases between. Germline V CDR1 and CDR2: SEHNR, FQNEAQ (reference sequence). CDR3 length: 12 amino acids.

The gene calls are TRBV11-2 and TRBJ2-7; weak D call: TRBD1 (6 bases). The CDR3 runs to 13 residues. Germline V CDR1 and CDR2: SGHAT, FQNNGV. V shed 0 bases and J shed 6 bases, with 9 bases lying between them. CDR3 nucleotides: TGTGCCAGCAGCTTAGAGTCAGGGGCCGAGCAGTACTTC. Protein sequence: CASSLESGAEQYF.

The chain uses TRBV18 and TRBJ1-1; 10 bases are shared with TRBD1. The CDR3 has 15 amino acids. The germline V gene encodes CDR1 KGHSH and CDR2 LQKENI. V shed 4 bases and J 0 bases; nucleotides not matched to a gene: 2. DNA of the CDR3: TGTGCCAGCTCACTGGGGACAGGGGTGAACACTGAAGCTTTCTTT. This encodes CASSLGTGVNTEAFF.

The chain carries TRBV7-6 and TRBJ2-2; maybe TRBD2 (5 bases). Germline lookup yields CDR1 SGHVS and CDR2 FNYEAQ. Trimming pared 5 bases from V and 4 bases from J, leaving 14 bases between. The CDR3 totals 15 residues. CDR3 DNA sequence: TGTGCCAGCAGCACCCCCGGACTTCCCACCGGGGAGCTGTTTTTT. As protein: CASSTPGLPTGELFF.

The chain uses TRBV6-5 and TRBJ1-1; D possibly corresponds to TRBD1 (6 bases). This CDR3 contains 15 residues. Germline V gene data show CDR1 as MNHEY and CDR2 as SVGAGI. Trimming left V 6 bases short and J 4 bases short, with 18 bases between. The CDR3 sequence: CASSLGQTSGTEAFF. The DNA of the CDR3 is TGTGCCAGCAGCCTCGGACAGACTAGTGGCACTGAAGCTTTCTTT.

The rearrangement links TRBV11-2 to TRBJ1-2, with 11 bases aligning to TRBD1. V lost 3 bases to trimming and J lost 4 bases; unmatched junction nucleotides: 7. The CDR3 runs 16 residues. Germline assignment: CDR1 SGHAT and CDR2 FQNNGV. This chain's CDR3 is CASSFPGQGVVYGYTF. The CDR3 region has the DNA TGTGCCAGCAGCTTCCCGGGACAGGGGGTGGTCTATGGCTACACCTTC. The entire variable domain, with the rest obtained from reference TRBV11-2 and TRBJ1-2, is as follows: EAGVAQSPRYKIIEKRQSVAFWCNPISGHATLYWYQQILGQGPKLLIQFQNNGVVDDSQLPKDRFSAERLKGVDSTLKIQPAKLEDSAVYLCASSFPGQGVVYGYTFGSGTRLTVV.

The V call is TRBV27, the J call TRBJ1-3; 11 bases fit TRBD1. This CDR3 comprises 16 residues. With 6 bases clipped from V and 0 bases from J, the junction kept 4 bases outside the gene matches. Germline values: CDR1 MNHEY, CDR2 SMNVEV (reference sequence). CDR3 DNA sequence: TGTGCCAGCAGCCCAGGGACAGGGGGCTCTGGAAACACCATATATTTT. Protein product: CASSPGTGGSGNTIYF.

This rearrangement joins TRBV11-2 to TRBJ2-5; D is undetermined. The CDR3 runs to 14 residues. CDR1 is SGHAT and CDR2 is FQNNGV in the germline V gene. V lost 4 bases and J 5 bases, leaving 14 bases between the germline ends. CDR3 in amino acids: CASSSLSTPETQYF. The CDR3 DNA follows: TGTGCCAGCAGCTCCCTTAGTACCCCGGAGACCCAGTACTTC.

The chain has TRBV6-1 and TRBJ2-3, with D unresolved. This CDR3 spans 12 amino acids. The V end lost 6 bases, the J end lost 2 bases, and 6 bases lay between the germline ends. CDR1 and CDR2 from the germline V gene are MNHNS and SASEGT. The CDR3 sequence is CASSENTDTQYF. CDR3 sequence (DNA): TGTGCCAGCAGCGAGAACACAGATACGCAGTATTTT.

The DNA for the CDR3 is TGTGCCAGTAGTCCGAGGACCAAAGATGGCCTGGGGGAGCTGTTTTTT. Its protein product is CASSPRTKDGLGELFF. V is TRBV19 and J is TRBJ2-2; D unresolved. Germline CDR1 reads LNHDA; CDR2 reads SQIVND (reference sequence). Trimming stripped 5 bases from V and 8 bases from J, with 21 bases between. This CDR3 is 16 amino acids long.